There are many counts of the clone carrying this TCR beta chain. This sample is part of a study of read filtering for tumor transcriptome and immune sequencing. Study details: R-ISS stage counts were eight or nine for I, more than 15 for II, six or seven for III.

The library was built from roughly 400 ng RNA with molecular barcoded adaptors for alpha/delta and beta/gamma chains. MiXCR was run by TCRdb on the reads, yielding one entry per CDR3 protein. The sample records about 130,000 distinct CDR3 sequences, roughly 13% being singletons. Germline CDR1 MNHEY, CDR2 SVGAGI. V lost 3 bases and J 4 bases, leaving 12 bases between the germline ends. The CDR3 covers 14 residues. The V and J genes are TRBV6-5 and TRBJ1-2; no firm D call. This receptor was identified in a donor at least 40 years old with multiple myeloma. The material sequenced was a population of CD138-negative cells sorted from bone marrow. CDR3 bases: TGTGCCAGCAGTTATGGGTCGGGATTCTATGGCTACACCTTC. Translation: CASSYGSGFYGYTF.